These 9 T cell receptor beta chains were sequenced from one sample in a study of T cell repertoires in cytomegalovirus infection. What these receptors recognize is not known. TCRdb processed the reads anew with MiXCR; each CDR3 protein has one entry. The sample comprises approximately 730,000 distinct CDR3 sequences, around 29% of which are singletons, and around 12% rests with the top ten. The sequences come from cultured CD8+ T cells from PBMCs, collected from culture after CMV antigen stimulation. The receptors shown here come from a human donor in good health (CMV status not recorded). Some clones in this sample may be carry-over from other donors' samples.

This clonotype was observed many times. The CDR3 loop is CASSLLDTGELFF. The CDR3 nucleotides read TGTGCCAGCAGCCTCCTGGACACCGGGGAGCTGTTTTTT. This chain uses TRBV7-9 with TRBJ2-2; D gene ambiguous. The CDR3 is 13 amino acids. Germline-derived CDR1 and CDR2 are SEHNR and FQNEAQ (reference sequence). Trimming removed 5 bases at V and 3 bases at J, with 7 bases between. Using reference TRBV7-9 and TRBJ2-2 for the parts outside the CDR3, the full variable domain is DTGVSQNPRHKITKRGQNVTFRCDPISEHNRLYWYRQTLGQGPEFLTYFQNEAQLEKSRLLSDRFSAERPKGSFSTLEIQRTEQGDSAMYLCASSLLDTGELFFGEGSRLTVL.

This clonotype has more than one count but fewer than ten. This chain joins TRBV6-2 or TRBV6-3 and TRBJ2-2; D may match TRBD1 or TRBD2 (5 bases each). The V gene lost 5 bases and the J gene lost 6 bases, with 28 bases spanning the gap. This CDR3 is 19 amino acids long. CDR1 and CDR2 from the germline V gene are MNHEY and SVGEGT. The CDR3 region has the DNA TGTGCCAGCAGTCCGACTTCCCCCAGGGACCCCCCCAGGTCCGGGGAGCTGTTTTTT. Translation gives CASSPTSPRDPPRSGELFF.

The chain links TRBV6-6 to TRBJ1-1, with D perhaps TRBD1 (5 bases). The V and J ends lost 0 bases and 0 bases respectively, with 8 bases between them. CDR3 length: 15 amino acids. Looked up from germline, CDR1 is MNHNY and CDR2 is SVGAGI (reference sequence). The DNA of the CDR3 is TGTGCCAGCAGTTACTCGAGACAGATGAACACTGAAGCTTTCTTT. Residues: CASSYSRQMNTEAFF.

There are a few counts of this clonotype. This rearrangement joins TRBV6-1 to TRBJ1-2; D is uncertain. V lost 5 bases and J 3 bases, leaving 13 bases between the germline ends. The CDR3 is 14 amino acids. Per germline, CDR1 MNHNS and CDR2 SASEGT. The CDR3 DNA follows: TGTGCCAGCAGTATCACAGTGTCCCACTATGGCTACACCTTC. Its translation is CASSITVSHYGYTF.

This clonotype was counted many times. The chain is built from TRBV7-8 and TRBJ1-5; TRBD1 aligns across 8 bases. The CDR3 is 15 residues long. The V gene end was trimmed by 4 bases and the J gene end by 2 bases; junction bases not matched to a gene: 4. Germline V gives CDR1 SGHVS, CDR2 FQNEAQ. CDR3 protein: CASSYRGQGNQPQHF. In DNA form, the CDR3 reads TGTGCCAGCAGCTACAGGGGACAGGGCAATCAGCCCCAGCATTTT. The complete variable domain, with remaining parts taken from reference TRBV7-8 and TRBJ1-5, reads GAGVSQSPRYKVAKRGQDVALRCDPISGHVSLFWYQQALGQGPEFLTYFQNEAQLDKSGLPSDRFFAERPEGSVSTLKIQRTQQEDSAVYLCASSYRGQGNQPQHFGDGTRLSIL.

Here the CDR3 DNA reads TGTGCCAGCAGCGCCACGGGACAGGGAGAGACCCAGTACTTC. Translating gives CASSATGQGETQYF. The V gene is TRBV7-8, the J gene TRBJ2-5; TRBD1 agrees at 9 bases. This CDR3 is built from 14 residues. Unmatched junction bases numbered 5, after V lost 5 bases and J lost 4 bases. CDR1 SGHVS and CDR2 FQNEAQ come from the germline V gene.

The rearrangement joins TRBV27 to TRBJ2-7, with 8 bases fitting TRBD1. Germline V gene sequence: CDR1 MNHEY, CDR2 SMNVEV (reference sequence). V dropped 6 bases and J dropped 3; count of bases not matched to a gene: 7. The CDR3 is 14 residues long. CDR3 residues: CASRPGTGNYEQYV. The CDR3 nucleotides read TGTGCCAGCAGACCCGGGACAGGTAACTACGAGCAGTACGTC.

This clonotype was counted between two and nine times. The chain links TRBV6-1 to TRBJ2-1; weak D call: TRBD1 (5 bases). V was shortened by 0 bases and J by 3 bases, with 9 bases between the two germline ends. The CDR3 loop spans 15 amino acids. CDR1 is MNHNS, CDR2 SASEGT, per germline. The CDR3 sequence is CASSEAPDSYNEQFF. For the CDR3, the DNA is TGTGCCAGCAGTGAAGCCCCAGACAGCTACAATGAGCAGTTCTTC.

The table lists this clonotype with a few counts. V usage is TRBV27 and J usage is TRBJ2-5; D perhaps matches TRBD1 (6 bases). Between the trimmed V and J ends, which lost 6 bases and 4 bases, there was a span of 18 bases. Germline CDR1 and CDR2: MNHEY and SMNVEV (reference sequence). The CDR3 runs to 15 residues. CDR3 sequence reads: CASSPLQGRLETQYF. CDR3 sequence (DNA): TGTGCCAGCAGCCCTTTACAGGGAAGGTTAGAGACCCAGTACTTC.